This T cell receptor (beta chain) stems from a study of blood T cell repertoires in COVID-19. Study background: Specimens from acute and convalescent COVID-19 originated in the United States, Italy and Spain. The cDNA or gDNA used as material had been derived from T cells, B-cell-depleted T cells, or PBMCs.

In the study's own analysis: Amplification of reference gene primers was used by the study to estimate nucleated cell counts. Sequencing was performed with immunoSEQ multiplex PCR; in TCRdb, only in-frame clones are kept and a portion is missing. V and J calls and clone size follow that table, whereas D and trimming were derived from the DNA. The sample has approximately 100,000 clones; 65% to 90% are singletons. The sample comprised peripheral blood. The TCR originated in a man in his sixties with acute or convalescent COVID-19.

The CDR3 nucleotides are TGTGCCAGCAGCTTAGCTCGGAGCCTCAACACTGAAGCTTTCTTT. This gives the protein CASSLARSLNTEAFF. The chain has TRBV7-6 and TRBJ1-1; D not certain. The CDR3 is made up of 15 amino acids. Germline V gene lookup returns CDR1 SGHVS and CDR2 FNYEAQ. V lost 0 bases to trimming and J lost 2 bases, with 10 bases between them.